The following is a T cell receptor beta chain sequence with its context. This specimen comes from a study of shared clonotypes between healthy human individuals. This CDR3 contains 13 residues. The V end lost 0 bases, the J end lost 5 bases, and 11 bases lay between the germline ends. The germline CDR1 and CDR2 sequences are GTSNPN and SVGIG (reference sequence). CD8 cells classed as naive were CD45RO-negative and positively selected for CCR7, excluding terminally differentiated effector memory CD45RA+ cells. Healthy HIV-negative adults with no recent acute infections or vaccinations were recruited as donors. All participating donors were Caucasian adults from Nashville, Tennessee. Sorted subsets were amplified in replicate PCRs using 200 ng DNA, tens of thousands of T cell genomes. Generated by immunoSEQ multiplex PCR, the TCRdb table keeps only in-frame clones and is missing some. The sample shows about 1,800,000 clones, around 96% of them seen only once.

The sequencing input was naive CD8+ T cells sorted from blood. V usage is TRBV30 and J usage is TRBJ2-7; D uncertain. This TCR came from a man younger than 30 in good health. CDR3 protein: CAWSVSGPNEQYF. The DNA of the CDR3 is TGTGCCTGGAGTGTGTCAGGCCCCAACGAGCAGTACTTC.